This T cell receptor (beta chain) appears in the sequencing data of a study of human T cells and chemical hapten exposure. Broader study findings: Those TCRs sitting above 1 in 1000 frequency stayed the same with DPC sensitization.

Worth noting for this clonotype: Its antigen is unidentified.

With 6 bases clipped from V and 5 bases from J, the junction kept 16 bases outside the gene matches. CDR3 length: 18 residues. Germline CDR1 MNHEY, CDR2 SVGEGT. TCRdb reprocessed the RACE reads with MiXCR, giving one entry per CDR3 protein. The sample lists about 68,000 distinct CDR3 sequences; 10% to 11% were seen once. Time point in this sample: pre-sensitization, week 0. Treatment here: therapeutic diphenylcyclopropenone sensitization with weekly scalp DPC. This receptor was taken from a woman in her forties or fifties with alopecia areata. Some clones in this sample may be carry-over from other donors' samples. The chain carries TRBV6-2 or TRBV6-3 and TRBJ1-2; TRBD1 matches at 12 bases. Sequenced here: whole blood, sampled in connection with sensitization to the hapten diphenylcyclopropenone (DPC). The CDR3 here is CASRRTGQGAPQGYGYTF. CDR3 nucleotide sequence: TGTGCCAGCAGGCGAACGGGACAGGGGGCGCCTCAGGGTTATGGCTACACCTTC.